This T cell receptor beta chain was identified in a study of blood T cell repertoires in COVID-19. There are 15 residues in the CDR3. Germline loops: CDR1 SGHRS, CDR2 YFSETQ. V shed 2 bases and J 5 bases; nucleotides not matched to a gene: 3. Authors' analysis steps: Reference gene primer amplification in the assay estimated nucleated cell counts. Generated by immunoSEQ multiplex PCR, the TCRdb table keeps only in-frame clones and is missing some. V, J and clone size reflect that table, while D and trimming were determined from the DNA. Here the sample spans hundreds of thousands of clones, 75% to 90% being singletons.

The sample taken for sequencing was peripheral blood. The clonotype comes from a young man with COVID-19, enrolled during active disease. The rearrangement joins TRBV5-1 to TRBJ1-4; 10 bases are shared with TRBD1. DNA of the CDR3: TGCGCCAGCAGCTTATTGGGACAGGGGAATGAAAAACTGTTTTTT. This codes for CASSLLGQGNEKLFF.